Shown below are 17 T cell receptor beta chains from a single sample sequenced in a study of CD8 T cells in ankylosing spondylitis. Each CDR3 protein is one row after TCRdb ran MiXCR on the 5' RACE reads. Of roughly 200,000 distinct CDR3 sequences listed, 10% to 15% are singletons. Material for sequencing was blood, either unsorted or a sorted T cell fraction (not recorded which). The receptors shown here come from a male donor with ankylosing spondylitis or in good health (not recorded which).

This clonotype was seen a few times. V usage is TRBV2 and J usage is TRBJ2-7; D is possibly TRBD2 (6 bases). V lost 5 bases to trimming and J lost 2 bases, with 22 bases between them. The length of the CDR3 is 17 residues. CDR1 and CDR2 from the germline V gene are SNHLY and FYNNEI. CDR3 DNA sequence: TGTGCCAGCAGTACTCGAGCTCGGGGGATCAAAACCTACGAGCAGTACTTC. Its translation: CASSTRARGIKTYEQYF.

This clonotype appeared a few times. The CDR3 loop is CASSQAPAASGGVRQFF. CDR3 nucleotides: TGCGCCAGCAGCCAAGCTCCCGCGGCTAGCGGGGGAGTAAGGCAGTTCTTC. The chain joins TRBV4-1 to TRBJ2-1, with 10 positions matching TRBD2. With V trimmed by 1 base and J by 12 bases, 15 bases remained unmatched. The V gene's germline CDR1 is MGHRA and CDR2 YSYEKL. The CDR3 length is 17 residues.

The CDR3 bases are TGTGCCAGCAGCCCCGGACAGGGGGCATCCGATACGCAGTATTTT. This codes for CASSPGQGASDTQYF. The J gene is TRBJ2-3, the V gene TRBV13, with 11 nucleotides matching TRBD1. J lost 6 bases, V lost 5 bases, and 7 bases had no gene match. The CDR3 has 15 amino acids. Germline-derived CDR1 and CDR2 are PRHDT and FYEKMQ (reference sequence).

This clonotype was counted at least ten times. The rearrangement joins TRBV7-2 to TRBJ1-1; TRBD1 might be the D (5 bases). V was cut by 4 bases and J by 5 bases, with 17 bases left in between. CDR3 length: 15 amino acids. Germline values: CDR1 SGHTA, CDR2 FQGNSA. DNA for the CDR3: TGTGCCAGCAGCTCGGGACCTTTAGCAGGGACTGAAGCTTTCTTT. Encoded protein: CASSSGPLAGTEAFF.

This clonotype was detected only a few times. This chain uses TRBV6-2 or TRBV6-3 with TRBJ2-1, with D uncertain. CDR1 is MNHEY and CDR2 is SVGEGT in the germline V gene. The CDR3 runs 14 residues. Trimming pared 5 bases from V and 0 bases from J, leaving 8 bases between. The CDR3 protein is CASSTGSSYNEQFF. Here the CDR3 DNA reads TGTGCCAGCAGTACTGGTAGCTCCTACAATGAGCAGTTCTTC.

Ten or more counts support this clonotype. The gene calls are TRBV7-6 and TRBJ2-1; tentative D call: TRBD1 (6 bases). Deletions cut 2 bases from V and 5 bases from J, with 19 bases between. The CDR3 is 17 amino acids. Germline CDR1 is SGHVS and CDR2 is FNYEAQ. In nucleotides, the CDR3 is TGTGCCAGCAGCTTAAGTAGGGTATCCCGACAGGACAATGAGCAGTTCTTC. It is translated as CASSLSRVSRQDNEQFF. Looking up the rest from reference TRBV7-6 and TRBJ2-1 gives the full variable domain: GAGVSQSPRYKVTKRGQDVALRCDPISGHVSLYWYRQALGQGPEFLTYFNYEAQQDKSGLPNDRFSAERPEGSISTLTIQRTEQRDSAMYRCASSLSRVSRQDNEQFFGPGTRLTVL.

This clonotype was found a few times. The rearrangement links TRBV5-8 to TRBJ2-7, with D possibly matching TRBD2 (5 bases). CDR3 length equals 17 residues. Germline CDR1 SGHTS, CDR2 YDEGEE. Trimming took 4 bases from V and 4 from J, leaving 24 bases between them. This CDR3 is CASSGLIGRADRYEQYF. The DNA of the CDR3 is TGTGCCAGCAGCGGTCTTATTGGGAGAGCGGATAGATACGAGCAGTACTTC. The variable domain in full, with the rest retrieved from reference TRBV5-8 and TRBJ2-7, is EAGVTQSPTHLIKTRGQQATLRCSPISGHTSVYWYQQALGLGLQFLLWYDEGEERNRGNFPPRFSGRQFPNYSSELNVNALELEDSALYLCASSGLIGRADRYEQYFGPGTRLTVT.

The genes are TRBV29-1 and TRBJ1-3; possible D gene TRBD1, 6 bases. Germline V gene lookup returns CDR1 SQVTM and CDR2 ANQGSEA. Between the trimmed V and J ends, which lost 1 base and 0 bases, there was a span of 16 bases. This CDR3 has 17 amino acids. In DNA, the CDR3 is TGCAGCGTTGAAGGAACCCCAGGGGCAGACTCTGGAAACACCATATATTTT. Translation: CSVEGTPGADSGNTIYF.

The table lists this clonotype with a few counts. V usage is TRBV11-2 and J usage is TRBJ2-3; D unclear. The CDR3 length is 13 residues. V was cut by 5 bases and J by 6 bases, with 12 bases left in between. Per the germline V gene, CDR1 is SGHAT and CDR2 is FQNNGV. CDR3 residues: CASSPPLGDTQYF. In nucleotides, the CDR3 is TGTGCCAGCAGCCCCCCGCTAGGGGATACGCAGTATTTT.

The J gene is TRBJ1-2, the V gene TRBV11-2, with 9 bases matching TRBD1. There are 18 residues in the CDR3. The ends lost 0 bases at V and 2 bases at J; junction bases unmatched: 10. The germline gives CDR1 SGHAT, CDR2 FQNNGV. In nucleotides, the CDR3 is TGTGCCAGCAGCTTAGATCATATACCCGGACAGGGGAACTATGGCTACACCTTC. Translating gives CASSLDHIPGQGNYGYTF.

This chain links TRBV6-1 with TRBJ2-1, with TRBD1 as a possible D gene (6 bases). The CDR3 extends over 14 amino acids. The V end lost 6 bases, the J end lost 0 bases, and 9 bases lay between the germline ends. Germline V lookup: CDR1 MNHNS, CDR2 SASEGT. As DNA, the CDR3 is TGTGCCAGCAGGGACAGCAGCTCCTACAATGAGCAGTTCTTC. Amino acids: CASRDSSSYNEQFF.

This clonotype was found many times. The chain joins TRBV12-3 or TRBV12-4 to TRBJ2-7; TRBD2 agrees at 11 bases. The CDR3 covers 14 residues. The V segment lost 7 bases and the J segment 5 bases; nucleotides outside the gene matches: 7. The CDR3 reads CASTLTSGTHEQYF. The CDR3 coding sequence is TGTGCCAGCACCTTGACTAGCGGGACCCACGAGCAGTACTTC.

CDR3 coding DNA: TGTGCCAGCAGTTACACACAGGGGGCCACAGATACGCAGTATTTT. This sequence encodes CASSYTQGATDTQYF. The chain couples TRBV6-5 to TRBJ2-3; 9 positions agree with TRBD1. The germline V gene encodes CDR1 MNHEY and CDR2 SVGAGI. The CDR3 contains 15 residues. V was clipped by 2 bases and J by 2 bases; unmatched bases: 2.

At least ten counts were recorded for this clonotype. The rearrangement uses TRBV12-3 or TRBV12-4 and TRBJ2-1; D is unclear. This CDR3 contains 11 residues. V dropped 6 bases and J dropped 6 bases, with 6 bases sitting between them. The DNA of the CDR3 is TGTGCCAGCAGCTTCTCCAATGAGCAGTTCTTC. It codes for CASSFSNEQFF.

The chain couples TRBV12-3 or TRBV12-4 to TRBJ2-5, with 11 bases identical to TRBD2. V dropped 6 bases and J dropped 3; count of bases not matched to a gene: 9. The CDR3 spans 16 residues. This chain's CDR3 is CASSYTGTSGEETQYF. For the CDR3, the DNA is TGTGCCAGCAGCTATACCGGGACTAGCGGTGAAGAGACCCAGTACTTC.

As regards this clonotype: A much larger clone lies one base from this, so it may be a read error. V gene TRBV12-3 or TRBV12-4 combines with J gene TRBJ2-7; possible D gene TRBD2, 5 bases. This CDR3 spans 13 amino acids. Here the CDR3 DNA reads TGTACCAGCAGTTACGGGGTCGGCTACGAGCAGTACTTC. Protein sequence: CTSSYGVGYEQYF.

V is TRBV5-1 and J is TRBJ2-7; no clear D gene. The V end was cut by 4 bases, the J end by 3 bases, with 14 bases between. This CDR3 comprises 14 residues. Germline V CDR1 and CDR2: SGHRS, YFSETQ. CDR3 residues: CASSPPDGIYEQYF. The CDR3 DNA reads TGCGCCAGCAGCCCACCCGACGGAATCTACGAGCAGTACTTC. Full variable domain (outside the CDR3, taken from reference TRBV5-1 and TRBJ2-7): KAGVTQTPRYLIKTRGQQVTLSCSPISGHRSVSWYQQTPGQGLQFLFEYFSETQRNKGNFPGRFSGRQFSNSRSEMNVSTLELGDSALYLCASSPPDGIYEQYFGPGTRLTVT.